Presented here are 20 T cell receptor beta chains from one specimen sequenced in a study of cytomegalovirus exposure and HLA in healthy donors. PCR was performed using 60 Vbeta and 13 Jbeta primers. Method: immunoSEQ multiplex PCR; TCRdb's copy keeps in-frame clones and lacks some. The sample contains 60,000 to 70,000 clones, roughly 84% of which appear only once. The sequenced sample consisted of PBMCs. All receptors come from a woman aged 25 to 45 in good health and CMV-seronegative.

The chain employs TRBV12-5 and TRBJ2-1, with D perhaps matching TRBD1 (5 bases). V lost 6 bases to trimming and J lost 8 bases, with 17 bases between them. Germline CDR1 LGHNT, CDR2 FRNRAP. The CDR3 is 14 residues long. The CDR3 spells CASGTSLQGDEQFF. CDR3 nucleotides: TGTGCTAGTGGGACCTCACTCCAGGGTGATGAGCAGTTCTTC.

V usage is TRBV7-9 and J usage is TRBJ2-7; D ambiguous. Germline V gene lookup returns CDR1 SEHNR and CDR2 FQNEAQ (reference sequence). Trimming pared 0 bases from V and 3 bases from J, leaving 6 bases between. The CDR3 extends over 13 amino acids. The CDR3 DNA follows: TGTGCCAGCAGCTTAGCTCCAGACTACGAGCAGTACTTC. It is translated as CASSLAPDYEQYF.

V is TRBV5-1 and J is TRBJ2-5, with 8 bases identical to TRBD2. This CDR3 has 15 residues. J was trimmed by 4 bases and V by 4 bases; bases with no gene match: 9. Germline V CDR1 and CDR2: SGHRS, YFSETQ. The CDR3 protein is CASSPEAGGRETQYF. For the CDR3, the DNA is TGCGCCAGCAGCCCCGAGGCGGGAGGTCGAGAGACCCAGTACTTC. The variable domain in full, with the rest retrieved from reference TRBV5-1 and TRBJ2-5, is KAGVTQTPRYLIKTRGQQVTLSCSPISGHRSVSWYQQTPGQGLQFLFEYFSETQRNKGNFPGRFSGRQFSNSRSEMNVSTLELGDSALYLCASSPEAGGRETQYFGPGTRLLVL.

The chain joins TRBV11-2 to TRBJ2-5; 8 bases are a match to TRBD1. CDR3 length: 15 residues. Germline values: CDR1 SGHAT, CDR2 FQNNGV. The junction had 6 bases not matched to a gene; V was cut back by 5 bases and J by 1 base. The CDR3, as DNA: TGTGCCAGCAGCCCGGGACAGGCCCTCCAAGAGACCCAGTACTTC. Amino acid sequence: CASSPGQALQETQYF.

DNA for the CDR3: TGTGCCTGGAGTACTAACTCACCCCTCCACTTT. Translated, it gives CAWSTNSPLHF. V and J are TRBV30 and TRBJ1-6; D ambiguous. The CDR3 totals 11 residues. Germline V gives CDR1 GTSNPN, CDR2 SVGIG (reference sequence). V lost 2 bases to trimming and J lost 10 bases, with 6 bases between them.

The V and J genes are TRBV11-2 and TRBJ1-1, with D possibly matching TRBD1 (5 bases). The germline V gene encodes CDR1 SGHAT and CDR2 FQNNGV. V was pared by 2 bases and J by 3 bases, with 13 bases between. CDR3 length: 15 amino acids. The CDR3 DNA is TGTGCCAGCAGCTTACTTGGGGGGAGCTACACTGAAGCTTTCTTT. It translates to CASSLLGGSYTEAFF.

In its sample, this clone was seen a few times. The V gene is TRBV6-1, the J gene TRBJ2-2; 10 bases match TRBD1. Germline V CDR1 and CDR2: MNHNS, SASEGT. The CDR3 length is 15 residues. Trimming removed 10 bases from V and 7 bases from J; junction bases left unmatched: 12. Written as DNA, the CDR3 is TGTGCCACCGATCCGGGACAGGGGTCTCTCGGGGAGCTGTTTTTT. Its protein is CATDPGQGSLGELFF.

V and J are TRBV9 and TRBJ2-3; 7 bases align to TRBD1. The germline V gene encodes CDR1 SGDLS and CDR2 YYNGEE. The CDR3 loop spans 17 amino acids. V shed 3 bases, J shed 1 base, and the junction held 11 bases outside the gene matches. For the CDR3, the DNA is TGTGCCAGCAGCGCGCGTACAGGGGTGATTGGCACAGATACGCAGTATTTT. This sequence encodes CASSARTGVIGTDTQYF.

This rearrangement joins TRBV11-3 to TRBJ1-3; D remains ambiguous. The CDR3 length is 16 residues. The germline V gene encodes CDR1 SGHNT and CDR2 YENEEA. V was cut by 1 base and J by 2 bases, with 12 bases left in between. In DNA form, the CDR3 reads TGTGCCAGCAGCTTAGGACCCGCGCAGGCTGGAAACACCATATATTTT. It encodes CASSLGPAQAGNTIYF.

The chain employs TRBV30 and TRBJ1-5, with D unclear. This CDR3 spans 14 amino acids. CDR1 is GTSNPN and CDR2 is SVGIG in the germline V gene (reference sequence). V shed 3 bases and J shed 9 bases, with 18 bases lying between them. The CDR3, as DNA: TGTGCCTGGAGCCTAGGGAGGACCCAAGGGCCCCAGCATTTT. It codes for CAWSLGRTQGPQHF.

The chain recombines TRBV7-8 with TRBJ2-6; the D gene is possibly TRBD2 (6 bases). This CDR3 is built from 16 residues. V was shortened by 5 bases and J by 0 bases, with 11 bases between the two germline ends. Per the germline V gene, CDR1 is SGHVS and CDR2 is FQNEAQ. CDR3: CASSPAGGSGANVLTF. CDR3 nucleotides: TGTGCCAGCAGCCCGGCCGGGGGCTCTGGGGCCAACGTCCTGACTTTC.

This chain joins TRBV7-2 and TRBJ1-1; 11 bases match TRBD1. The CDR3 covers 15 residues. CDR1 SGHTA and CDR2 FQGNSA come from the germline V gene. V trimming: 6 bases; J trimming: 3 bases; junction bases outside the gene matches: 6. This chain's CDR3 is CASRLDRGRDTEAFF. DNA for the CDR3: TGTGCCAGCAGATTGGACAGGGGGCGGGACACTGAAGCTTTCTTT.

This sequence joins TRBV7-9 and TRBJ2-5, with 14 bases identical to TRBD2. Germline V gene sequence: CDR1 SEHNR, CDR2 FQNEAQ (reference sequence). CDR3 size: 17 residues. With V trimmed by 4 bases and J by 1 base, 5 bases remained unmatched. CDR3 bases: TGTGCCAGCAGCTCCCGGACTAGCGGGGGGACCCAAGAGACCCAGTACTTC. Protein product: CASSSRTSGGTQETQYF.

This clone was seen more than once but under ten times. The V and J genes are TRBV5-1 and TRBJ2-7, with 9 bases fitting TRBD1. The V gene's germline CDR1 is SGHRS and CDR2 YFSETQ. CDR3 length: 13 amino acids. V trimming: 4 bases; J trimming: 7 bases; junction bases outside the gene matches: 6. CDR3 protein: CASSVGTGREQYV. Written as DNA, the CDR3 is TGCGCCAGCAGCGTCGGGACAGGGCGTGAGCAGTACGTC.

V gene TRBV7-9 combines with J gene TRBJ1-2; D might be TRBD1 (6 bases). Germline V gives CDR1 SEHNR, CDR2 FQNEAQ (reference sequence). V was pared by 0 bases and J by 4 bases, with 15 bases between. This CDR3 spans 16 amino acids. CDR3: CASSLAWDIRRYGYTF. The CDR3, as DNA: TGTGCCAGCAGCTTAGCGTGGGACATCCGACGCTATGGCTACACCTTC.

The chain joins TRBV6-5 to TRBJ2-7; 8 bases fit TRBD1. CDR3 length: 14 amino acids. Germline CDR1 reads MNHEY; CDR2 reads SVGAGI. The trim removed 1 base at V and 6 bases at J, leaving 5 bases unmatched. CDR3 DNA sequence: TGTGCCAGCAGTTACTTCCAGGGGGCCGGCGAGCAGTACTTC. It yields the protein CASSYFQGAGEQYF.

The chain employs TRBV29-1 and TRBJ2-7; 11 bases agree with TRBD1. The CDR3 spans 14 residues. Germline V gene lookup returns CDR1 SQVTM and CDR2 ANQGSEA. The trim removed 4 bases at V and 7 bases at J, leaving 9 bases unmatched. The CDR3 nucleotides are TGCAGCGTTGTTAGGGACAGGGGGGCGGGAGAGCAGTACTTC. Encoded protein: CSVVRDRGAGEQYF.

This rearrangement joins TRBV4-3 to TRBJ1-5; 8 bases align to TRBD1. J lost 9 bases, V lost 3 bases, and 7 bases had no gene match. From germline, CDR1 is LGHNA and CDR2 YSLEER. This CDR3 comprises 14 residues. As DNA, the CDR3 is TGCGCCAGCAGCCAGGGACAGGACCAGTCGCCCCAGCATTTT. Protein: CASSQGQDQSPQHF.

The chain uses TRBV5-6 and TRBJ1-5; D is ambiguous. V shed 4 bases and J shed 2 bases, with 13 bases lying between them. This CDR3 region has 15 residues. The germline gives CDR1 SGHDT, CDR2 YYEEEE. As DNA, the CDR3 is TGTGCCAGCAGCCGTGGAGAGGTCGGCAATCAGCCCCAGCATTTT. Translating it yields CASSRGEVGNQPQHF.

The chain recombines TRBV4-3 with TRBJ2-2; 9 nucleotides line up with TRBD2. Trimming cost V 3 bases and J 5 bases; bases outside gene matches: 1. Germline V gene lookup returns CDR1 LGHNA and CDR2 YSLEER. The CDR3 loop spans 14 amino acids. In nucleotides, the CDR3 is TGCGCCAGCAGCCATAGCGGGAGAACCGGGGAGCTGTTTTTT. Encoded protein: CASSHSGRTGELFF.